Described below is a single T cell receptor (beta chain) sequence and its context. Its ends do not fully match the called genes, so a read error is possible. This sample is part of a study of blood T cell repertoires in COVID-19. As originally analysed: Reference gene primer amplification gave estimated nucleated cell counts. Produced via immunoSEQ multiplex PCR; TCRdb's table is partial and in-frame only. From that table come the V and J calls and clone size; the DNA was used to work out D and trimming. This table has approximately 210,000 clones, around 75% appearing once. Germline V CDR1 and CDR2: MNHNS, SASEGT. The CDR3 runs to 13 residues.

This sequence was found in a human donor in a cohort sampled during active COVID-19. This sequence joins TRBV6-1 and TRBJ1-1, with D unclear. The sequencing sample was made of peripheral blood. CDR3 in amino acids: CASSEARNSEAFF. CDR3 bases: TGTGCCAGCAGTGAAGCCAGGAACAGTGAAGCTTTCTTT.